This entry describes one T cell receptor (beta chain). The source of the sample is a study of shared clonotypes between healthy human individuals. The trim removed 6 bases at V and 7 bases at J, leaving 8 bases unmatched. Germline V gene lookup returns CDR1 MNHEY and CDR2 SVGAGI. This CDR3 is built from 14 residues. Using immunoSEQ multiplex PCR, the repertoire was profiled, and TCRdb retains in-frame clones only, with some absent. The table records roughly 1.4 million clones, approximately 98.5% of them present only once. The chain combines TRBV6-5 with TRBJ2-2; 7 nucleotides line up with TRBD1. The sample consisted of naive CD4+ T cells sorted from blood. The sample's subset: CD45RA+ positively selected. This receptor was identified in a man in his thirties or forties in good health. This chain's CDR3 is CASSPRQGIGELFF. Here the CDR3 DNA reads TGTGCCAGCAGCCCGAGACAGGGAATCGGGGAGCTGTTTTTT.